A single sample is the source of the 24 T cell receptor beta chains below, sequenced in a study of a mutant IDH1 vaccine in newly diagnosed glioma. These receptors have no known antigen. Clones were sequenced by immunoSEQ multiplex PCR, and TCRdb holds only the in-frame ones, with some missing. The repertoire includes 31,000 or so clones, around 82% of them detected once, and about 10% sits in the top ten. Time point defined: week 35, safety follow-up. Topical imiquimod accompanied each vaccine dose, which consisted of 300 ug of mutant IDH1 20-mer peptide. Source: PBMCs, taken from a glioma patient whose treatment included an IDH1 peptide vaccine. These receptors were collected from a middle-aged woman with glioma.

V gene TRBV5-4 combines with J gene TRBJ2-1; D possibly corresponds to TRBD1 (6 bases). The CDR3 spans 13 residues. Germline V gene sequence: CDR1 SGHNT, CDR2 YYREEE (reference sequence). Trimming left V 0 bases short and J 5 bases short, with 6 bases between. CDR3 sequence: CASSLDRDNEQFF. CDR3 coding DNA: TGTGCCAGCAGCTTGGACAGGGACAATGAGCAGTTCTTC.

This clone has only a few counts. This chain connects TRBV10-3 to TRBJ1-1, with D tentatively TRBD1 (6 bases). The CDR3 loop spans 14 amino acids. Germline V lookup: CDR1 ENHRY, CDR2 SYGVKD. Trimming pared 7 bases from V and 3 bases from J, leaving 15 bases between. The chain's CDR3 is CAITAGEWDTEAFF. The CDR3 DNA follows: TGTGCCATCACTGCAGGGGAGTGGGACACTGAAGCTTTCTTT.

The gene calls are TRBV7-2 and TRBJ2-4; 10 positions agree with TRBD2. With V trimmed by 5 bases and J by 3 bases, 4 bases remained unmatched. Germline CDR1 is SGHTA and CDR2 is FQGNSA. The CDR3 runs 15 residues. The CDR3, as DNA: TGTGCCAGCAGCGCGCAGCGGGGGGGCAAAAACATTCAGTACTTC. Its translation is CASSAQRGGKNIQYF. The full variable domain, completed using reference TRBV7-2 and TRBJ2-4, is GAGVSQSPSNKVTEKGKDVELRCDPISGHTALYWYRQSLGQGLEFLIYFQGNSAPDKSGLPSDRFSAERTGGSVSTLTIQRTQQEDSAVYLCASSAQRGGKNIQYFGAGTRLSVL.

The chain employs TRBV4-1 and TRBJ1-1; no clear D. This CDR3 region has 11 residues. Germline assignment: CDR1 MGHRA and CDR2 YSYEKL. Trimming pared 8 bases from V and 1 base from J, leaving 5 bases between. The CDR3: CASAQNTEAFF. The CDR3 coding sequence is TGCGCCAGCGCACAGAACACTGAAGCTTTCTTT.

This clone was seen only a few times. The chain couples TRBV11-2 to TRBJ1-1; D is uncertain. Germline V gene sequence: CDR1 SGHAT, CDR2 FQNNGV. The CDR3 contains 19 residues. Trimming took 4 bases from V and 0 from J, leaving 24 bases between them. CDR3 sequence reads: CASSSLTVARGGMNTEAFF. CDR3 bases: TGTGCCAGCAGCTCCCTCACAGTGGCCCGAGGCGGTATGAACACTGAAGCTTTCTTT.

This chain connects TRBV10-1 to TRBJ2-3; D is possibly TRBD1 or TRBD2 (5 bases each). V was pared by 2 bases and J by 0 bases, with 12 bases between. This CDR3 region has 16 residues. Looked up from germline, CDR1 is WNHNN and CDR2 is SYGVQD (reference sequence). The CDR3 DNA reads as TGCGCCAGCAGTGAGCGCTCGGGGCCTAGCACAGATACGCAGTATTTT. Translation gives CASSERSGPSTDTQYF.

V usage is TRBV4-3 and J usage is TRBJ2-1, with D possibly called TRBD1 or TRBD2 (6 bases each). Trimming shortened V by 4 bases and J by 3 bases, and 13 bases separated the two germline ends. CDR3 length: 15 amino acids. In germline, CDR1 is LGHNA, CDR2 YSLEER. This CDR3 reads CASSPLGGDYNEQFF. The CDR3 DNA sequence: TGCGCCAGCAGCCCCCTGGGGGGCGACTACAATGAGCAGTTCTTC.

The chain employs TRBV5-4 and TRBJ2-5; 9 bases line up with TRBD2. This CDR3 contains 17 residues. J was trimmed by 5 bases and V by 0 bases; bases with no gene match: 11. CDR1 and CDR2 from the germline V gene are SGHNT and YYREEE (reference sequence). Written as DNA, the CDR3 is TGTGCCAGCAGCTTGGGCGGGGGGGCTCCTAGTGCGGAGACCCAGTACTTC. Its protein product is CASSLGGGAPSAETQYF. Together with reference TRBV5-4 and TRBJ2-5, the CDR3 gives the full variable domain: ETGVTQSPTHLIKTRGQQVTLRCSSQSGHNTVSWYQQALGQGPQFIFQYYREEENGRGNFPPRFSGLQFPNYSSELNVNALELDDSALYLCASSLGGGAPSAETQYFGPGTRLLVL.

This rearrangement joins TRBV7-9 to TRBJ2-7; TRBD1 aligns across 9 bases. The germline gives CDR1 SEHNR, CDR2 FQNEAQ (reference sequence). V gave up 5 bases and J gave up 7 bases; unmatched junction bases: 3. The CDR3 sequence is 12 residues long. The CDR3 bases are TGTGCCAGCAGCCCACAGGGGGCTGAGCAGTACTTC. It is translated as CASSPQGAEQYF. Filled out from reference TRBV7-9 and TRBJ2-7, the complete variable domain reads DTGVSQNPRHKITKRGQNVTFRCDPISEHNRLYWYRQTLGQGPEFLTYFQNEAQLEKSRLLSDRFSAERPKGSFSTLEIQRTEQGDSAMYLCASSPQGAEQYFGPGTRLTVT.

The chain joins TRBV9 to TRBJ1-6; D perhaps matches TRBD1 (5 bases). Germline loops: CDR1 SGDLS, CDR2 YYNGEE. Trimming cost V 7 bases and J 8 bases, with 13 bases left between them. CDR3 size: 13 residues. In DNA, the CDR3 is TGTGCCAGCGGTCCCCCGGGGGATTCACCCCTCCACTTT. It is translated as CASGPPGDSPLHF. The whole variable domain, remainder taken from reference TRBV9 and TRBJ1-6, is DSGVTQTPKHLITATGQRVTLRCSPRSGDLSVYWYQQSLDQGLQFLIQYYNGEERAKGNILERFSAQQFPDLHSELNLSSLELGDSALYFCASGPPGDSPLHFGNGTRLTVT.

This clone was recorded only once. V and J are TRBV10-3 and TRBJ1-3; D uncertain. Germline values: CDR1 ENHRY, CDR2 SYGVKD. This CDR3 has 14 residues. Deletions cut 10 bases from V and 0 bases from J, with 13 bases between. The chain's CDR3 is CATAPAGSGNTIYF. The CDR3, as DNA: TGTGCCACAGCCCCGGCGGGCTCTGGAAACACCATATATTTT.

V usage is TRBV13 and J usage is TRBJ2-6; D might be TRBD2 (5 bases). Germline-derived CDR1 and CDR2 are PRHDT and FYEKMQ (reference sequence). Trimming left V 7 bases short and J 2 bases short, with 6 bases between. This CDR3 is 13 amino acids long. In nucleotides, the CDR3 is TGTGCCAGCACCGGGGCTGGGGCCAACGTCCTGACTTTC. Residues: CASTGAGANVLTF.

V and J are TRBV30 and TRBJ1-2; 9 nucleotides agree with TRBD1. V was pared by 4 bases and J by 8 bases, with 11 bases of the junction left unmatched. Germline CDR1 reads GTSNPN; CDR2 reads SVGIG (reference sequence). The CDR3 is made up of 14 amino acids. The CDR3 nucleotides read TGTGCCTGGAACGTATTTACAGGGGGCCACGGCTACACCTTC. Its protein product is CAWNVFTGGHGYTF. Combining the CDR3 with reference TRBV30 and TRBJ1-2 gives the whole variable domain SQTIHQWPATLVQPVGSPLSLECTVEGTSNPNLYWYRQAAGRGLQLLFYSVGIGQISSEVPQNLSASRPQDRQFILSSKKLLLSDSGFYLCAWNVFTGGHGYTFGSGTRLTVV.

The genes are TRBV11-2 and TRBJ2-7; D may correspond to TRBD1 or TRBD2 (5 bases each). This CDR3 region has 16 residues. Germline CDR1 reads SGHAT; CDR2 reads FQNNGV. V was cut by 1 base and J by 4 bases, with 17 bases left in between. CDR3 sequence (DNA): TGTGCCAGCAGCTTAGCCTCCGGGACGGTTTCTTACGAGCAGTACTTC. This sequence encodes CASSLASGTVSYEQYF. The full variable domain, completed using reference TRBV11-2 and TRBJ2-7, is EAGVAQSPRYKIIEKRQSVAFWCNPISGHATLYWYQQILGQGPKLLIQFQNNGVVDDSQLPKDRFSAERLKGVDSTLKIQPAKLEDSAVYLCASSLASGTVSYEQYFGPGTRLTVT.

This clone was seen a single time. An end of the junction differs from the germline gene, which may be a read error. CDR3 DNA: TGTGCCAGCACCGAGGGGTGGGAGCAGCACTTC. Translated, it gives CASTEGWEQHF. The rearrangement uses TRBV6-5 and TRBJ2-7; the D call may be TRBD1 or TRBD2 (5 bases each). CDR1 and CDR2 from the germline V gene are MNHEY and SVGAGI. The CDR3 has 11 amino acids.

The rearrangement joins TRBV9 to TRBJ2-6; D is unresolved. CDR1 and CDR2 from the germline V gene are SGDLS and YYNGEE. V gave up 2 bases and J gave up 0 bases, with 21 bases separating them. The CDR3 spans 20 residues. CDR3 nucleotides: TGTGCCAGCAGCGTCAGGCAACGGTCGAATCCTAGCTCTGGGGCCAACGTCCTGACTTTC. Translating it yields CASSVRQRSNPSSGANVLTF.

This clone was picked up a small number of times. The chain couples TRBV5-1 to TRBJ1-1; 9 bases line up with TRBD1. The CDR3 is 14 amino acids. V was pared by 7 bases and J by 1 base, with 5 bases of the junction left unmatched. Germline V gene data show CDR1 as SGHRS and CDR2 as YFSETQ. CDR3 bases: TGCGCCAGCTCCCCGGACAGGGGGAACACTGAAGCTTTCTTT. Encoded protein: CASSPDRGNTEAFF.

This chain links TRBV6-1 with TRBJ2-3; 9 bases map to TRBD1. Germline CDR1 reads MNHNS; CDR2 reads SASEGT. CDR3 length equals 15 residues. V shed 1 base and J 8 bases; nucleotides not matched to a gene: 7. This CDR3 is CASSEEGQGIATQYF. In DNA, the CDR3 is TGTGCCAGCAGTGAAGAGGGACAGGGAATTGCTACGCAGTATTTT.

The V gene is TRBV7-9, the J gene TRBJ2-1; 10 bases agree with TRBD2. Germline values: CDR1 SEHNR, CDR2 FQNEAQ (reference sequence). The trim removed 5 bases at V and 6 bases at J, leaving 7 bases unmatched. CDR3 size: 15 residues. The CDR3 reads CASSPGLAETNEQFF. CDR3 DNA sequence: TGTGCCAGCAGCCCAGGACTAGCGGAGACCAATGAGCAGTTCTTC.

This clone was picked up a small number of times. The gene calls are TRBV6-1 and TRBJ2-1; TRBD2 matches 16 bases. CDR3 size: 16 residues. Germline CDR1 and CDR2: MNHNS and SASEGT. With V trimmed by 5 bases and J by 8 bases, 6 bases remained unmatched. CDR3 residues: CASSQVGLAGGHEQFF. CDR3 nucleotide sequence: TGTGCCAGCAGTCAAGTGGGACTAGCGGGGGGGCATGAGCAGTTCTTC.

The rearrangement joins TRBV6-5 to TRBJ2-7, with a weak D call TRBD1 (7 bases). The CDR3 is 14 residues long. Germline CDR1 MNHEY, CDR2 SVGAGI. V lost 0 bases, J lost 8 bases, and 14 bases lay in between. The DNA of the CDR3 is TGTGCCAGCAGTTACTCGACAGGGAGGCGTCAGCAGTACTTC. Protein sequence: CASSYSTGRRQQYF.

V usage is TRBV10-2 and J usage is TRBJ1-2; D not resolved. The CDR3 loop spans 17 amino acids. V was trimmed by 2 bases and J by 3 bases, leaving 19 bases between them. Germline V gene lookup returns CDR1 WSHSY and CDR2 SAAADI. CDR3 sequence reads: CASSEGPSYPRDYGYTF. CDR3 sequence (DNA): TGCGCCAGCAGTGAGGGCCCTTCGTATCCGAGAGACTATGGCTACACCTTC.

V is TRBV11-2 and J is TRBJ2-7; D unresolved. The CDR3 totals 14 residues. CDR1 and CDR2 from the germline V gene are SGHAT and FQNNGV. Trimming cost V 5 bases and J 3 bases, with 14 bases left between them. CDR3 sequence reads: CASSPQATFYEQYF. CDR3 bases: TGTGCCAGCAGCCCCCAGGCGACCTTCTACGAGCAGTACTTC.

The V gene is TRBV7-2, the J gene TRBJ2-1, with D hard to call. The ends were cut back, 0 bases at V and 3 bases at J, with 6 bases in the middle. The CDR3 length is 14 residues. Germline V lookup: CDR1 SGHTA, CDR2 FQGNSA. CDR3 amino acids: CASSLASSYNEQFF. CDR3 bases: TGTGCCAGCAGCTTAGCGTCCAGCTACAATGAGCAGTTCTTC.